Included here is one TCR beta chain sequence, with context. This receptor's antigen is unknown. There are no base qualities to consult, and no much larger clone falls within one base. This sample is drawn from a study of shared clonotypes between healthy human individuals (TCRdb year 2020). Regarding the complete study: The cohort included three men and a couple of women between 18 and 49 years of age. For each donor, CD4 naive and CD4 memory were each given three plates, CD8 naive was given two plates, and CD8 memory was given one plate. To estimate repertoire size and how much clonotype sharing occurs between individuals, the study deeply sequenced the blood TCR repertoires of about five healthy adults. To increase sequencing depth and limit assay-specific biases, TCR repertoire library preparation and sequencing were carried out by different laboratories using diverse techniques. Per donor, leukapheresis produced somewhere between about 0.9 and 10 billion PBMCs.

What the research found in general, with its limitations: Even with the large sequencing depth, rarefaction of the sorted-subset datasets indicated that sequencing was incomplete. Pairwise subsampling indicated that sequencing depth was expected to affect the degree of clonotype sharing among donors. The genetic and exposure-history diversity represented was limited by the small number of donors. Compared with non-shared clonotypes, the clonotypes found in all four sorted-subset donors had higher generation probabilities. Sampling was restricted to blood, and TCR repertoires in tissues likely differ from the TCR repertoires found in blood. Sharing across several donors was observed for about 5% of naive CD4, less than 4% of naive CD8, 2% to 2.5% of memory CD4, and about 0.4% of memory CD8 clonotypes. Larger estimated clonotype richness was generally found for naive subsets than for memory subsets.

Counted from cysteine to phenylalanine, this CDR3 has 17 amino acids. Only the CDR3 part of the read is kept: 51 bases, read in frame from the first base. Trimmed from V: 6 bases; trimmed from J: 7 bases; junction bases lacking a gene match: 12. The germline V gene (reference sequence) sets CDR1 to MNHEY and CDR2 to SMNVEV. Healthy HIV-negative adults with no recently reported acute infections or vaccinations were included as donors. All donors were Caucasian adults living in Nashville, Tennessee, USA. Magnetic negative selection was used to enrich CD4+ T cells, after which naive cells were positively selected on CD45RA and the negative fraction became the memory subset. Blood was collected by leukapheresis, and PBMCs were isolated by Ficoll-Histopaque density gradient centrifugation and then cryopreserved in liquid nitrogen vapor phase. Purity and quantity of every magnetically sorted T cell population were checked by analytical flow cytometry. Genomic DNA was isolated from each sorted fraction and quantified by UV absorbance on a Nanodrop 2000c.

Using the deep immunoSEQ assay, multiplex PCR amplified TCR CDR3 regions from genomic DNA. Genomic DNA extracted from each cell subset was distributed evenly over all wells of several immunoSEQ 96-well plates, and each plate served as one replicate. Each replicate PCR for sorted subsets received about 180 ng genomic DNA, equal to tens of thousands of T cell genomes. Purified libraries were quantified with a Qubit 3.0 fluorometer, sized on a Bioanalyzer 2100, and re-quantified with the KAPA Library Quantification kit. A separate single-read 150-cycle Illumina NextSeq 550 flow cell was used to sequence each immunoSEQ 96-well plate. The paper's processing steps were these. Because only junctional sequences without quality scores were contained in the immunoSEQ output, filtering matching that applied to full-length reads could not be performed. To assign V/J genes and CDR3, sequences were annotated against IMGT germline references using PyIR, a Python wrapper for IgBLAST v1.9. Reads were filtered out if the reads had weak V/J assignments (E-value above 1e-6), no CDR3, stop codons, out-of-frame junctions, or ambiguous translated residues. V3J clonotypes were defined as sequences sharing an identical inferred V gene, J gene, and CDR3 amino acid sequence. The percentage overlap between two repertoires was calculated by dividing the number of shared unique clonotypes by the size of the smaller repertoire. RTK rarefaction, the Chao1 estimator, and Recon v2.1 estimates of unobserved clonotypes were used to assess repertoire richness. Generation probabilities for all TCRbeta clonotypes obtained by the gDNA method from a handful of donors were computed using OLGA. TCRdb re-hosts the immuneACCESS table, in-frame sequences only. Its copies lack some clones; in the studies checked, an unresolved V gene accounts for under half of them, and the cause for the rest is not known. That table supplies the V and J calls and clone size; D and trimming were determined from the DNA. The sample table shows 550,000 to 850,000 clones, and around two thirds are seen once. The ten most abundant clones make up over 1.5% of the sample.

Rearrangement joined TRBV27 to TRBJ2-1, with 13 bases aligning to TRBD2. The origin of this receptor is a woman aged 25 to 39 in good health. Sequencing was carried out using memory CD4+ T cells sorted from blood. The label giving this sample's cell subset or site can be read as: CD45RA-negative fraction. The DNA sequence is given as TGTGCCAGCAGCCGAAAAGCTGGGGGACTAGCGGGAAATGAGCAGTTCTTC. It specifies CASSRKAGGLAGNEQFF.